What follows are 19 T cell receptor beta chains derived from one specimen sequenced in a study of molecular identifiers for immune sequencing clone quantification (dated by TCRdb to the late 2010s). The library came from PCR. TCRdb lists the instrument as NextSeq 500. Starting from the raw public reads, TCRdb applied fastp trimming at Q25, assembled clones with MiXCR and retained in-frame beta chains. Entries that share a CDR3 protein sequence are merged under the most common genes and DNA. Within this sample are hundreds of thousands of distinct CDR3 sequences, with 25% of them counted one time only. The top ten clones comprise about 0.84% of the sample. The sequencing sample was made of naive CD8+ T cells from blood, with Jurkat cell RNA spiked in. According to the study, the label for this sample's cell subset or site signals: FACS-sorted CD8+CD4-CCR7+CD45RA+ naive T cells. The receptors were gathered from a human donor in good health. Some libraries in this study had Jurkat cell RNA spiked in.

To note about this clonotype: A much larger clone lies a single base off, so this may be a read error. CDR3 sequence (DNA): TGCGGTGCTAGACAGGTGAACTACGAGCAGTACTTC. As protein: CGARQVNYEQYF. The chain combines TRBV20-1 with TRBJ2-7, with a tentative D call TRBD1 (6 bases). The CDR3 sequence is 12 residues long. Germline V CDR1 and CDR2: DFQATT, SNEGSKA (reference sequence).

This clonotype appeared a few times. The DNA for the CDR3 is TGTGCCTGGAGTCCCGACAGTTCCGACGAGCAGTACTTC. Translated: CAWSPDSSDEQYF. V usage is TRBV30 and J usage is TRBJ2-7; perhaps TRBD1 as D (5 bases). The germline gives CDR1 GTSNPN, CDR2 SVGIG (reference sequence). With 2 bases removed from V and 5 bases from J, the gap between germline ends came to 13 bases. CDR3 size: 13 residues. Looking up the rest from reference TRBV30 and TRBJ2-7 gives the full variable domain: SQTIHQWPATLVQPVGSPLSLECTVEGTSNPNLYWYRQAAGRGLQLLFYSVGIGQISSEVPQNLSASRPQDRQFILSSKKLLLSDSGFYLCAWSPDSSDEQYFGPGTRLTVT.

The CDR3 coding sequence is TGTGCCAGCAGTTTATCAGGACTCGACGCGGCGGGATTTGCAGATACGCAGTATTTT. It yields the protein CASSLSGLDAAGFADTQYF. The V gene is TRBV27, the J gene TRBJ2-3; possible D gene TRBD2, 6 bases. The V gene's germline CDR1 is MNHEY and CDR2 SMNVEV (reference sequence). The CDR3 is 19 amino acids. The germline V and J ends were trimmed by 0 bases and 4 bases, with 23 bases remaining between them.

This clonotype was observed a handful of times. J is TRBJ2-5 and V is TRBV7-9; D is unclear. CDR1 and CDR2 from the germline V gene are SEHNR and FQNEAQ (reference sequence). This CDR3 contains 14 residues. Trimming shortened V by 5 bases and J by 2 bases, and 12 bases separated the two germline ends. The CDR3 reads CASSPLTEQETQYF. For the CDR3, the DNA is TGTGCCAGCAGCCCCTTGACGGAACAAGAGACCCAGTACTTC.

Worth noting for this clonotype: The conserved phenylalanine or tryptophan is not found at the CDR3 terminus, so this likely reflects a read error. The rearrangement joins TRBV7-9 to TRBJ2-2; a weak D match, TRBD1 (5 bases). The V end was cut by 0 bases, the J end by 4 bases, with 6 bases between. Looked up from germline, CDR1 is SEHNR and CDR2 is FQNEAQ (reference sequence). The CDR3 extends over 14 amino acids. CDR3 sequence (DNA): TGTGCCAGCAGCTTAGCCAGGGTCACCGGGGAGCTGTTTCTT. Translating gives CASSLARVTGELFL.

A note on this clonotype: This could be a read error, since a much larger clone is one nucleotide away. V is TRBV14 and J is TRBJ1-1; D ambiguous. CDR1 SGHDN and CDR2 FVKESK come from the germline V gene. Trimming cost V 0 bases and J 8 bases, with 7 bases left between them. The CDR3 is 12 amino acids. The CDR3 DNA sequence: TGTGCCAGCAGCCAAGACTTGACAGAAGCTTTCTTT. Encoded protein: CASSQDLTEAFF.

In its sample, this clonotype was seen many times. The chain uses TRBV20-1 and TRBJ2-7; 8 nucleotides match TRBD2. There are 14 residues in the CDR3. Germline CDR1 is DFQATT and CDR2 is SNEGSKA (reference sequence). Unmatched junction bases numbered 5, after V lost 0 bases and J lost 4 bases. Here the CDR3 DNA reads TGCAGTGCTAGAGATTTGGCGGGAGGTTACGAGCAGTACTTC. Its protein is CSARDLAGGYEQYF.

This clonotype was observed a handful of times. The chain is built from TRBV27 and TRBJ2-1; TRBD2 might be the D (7 bases). The CDR3 sequence is 15 residues long. Per the germline V gene, CDR1 is MNHEY and CDR2 is SMNVEV (reference sequence). V was shortened by 5 bases and J by 3 bases, with 14 bases between the two germline ends. The CDR3, as DNA: TGTGCCAGCAGTCAGCGGGACACCTACTACAATGAGCAGTTCTTC. It translates to CASSQRDTYYNEQFF.

The DNA of the CDR3 is TGTGCCAGCAGCTATGGGACAGGGGGCAGAGATACGCAGTATTTT. This codes for CASSYGTGGRDTQYF. The chain has TRBV12-3 or TRBV12-4 and TRBJ2-3, with 12 bases fitting TRBD1. V shed 6 bases, J shed 5 bases, and the junction held 6 bases outside the gene matches. The CDR3 is 15 residues long.

This clonotype was seen only a few times. The chain employs TRBV27 and TRBJ2-5, with D possibly matching TRBD2 (6 bases). Germline V CDR1 and CDR2: MNHEY, SMNVEV (reference sequence). V lost 4 bases to trimming and J lost 4 bases, with 13 bases between them. This CDR3 region has 14 residues. CDR3 DNA sequence: TGTGCCAGCAGTTCGGGACTGTTAGCAGAGACCCAGTACTTC. Encoded protein: CASSSGLLAETQYF.

A word on this clonotype: This may stem from a read error, because a much larger clone lies one nucleotide away. The chain couples TRBV12-5 to TRBJ2-5; maybe TRBD2 (5 bases). V was trimmed by 2 bases and J by 1 base, leaving 14 bases between them. There are 16 residues in the CDR3. Germline CDR1 reads LGHNT; CDR2 reads FRNRAP. CDR3 sequence reads: CASGLLTTRTQETQYF. For the CDR3, the DNA is TGTGCTAGTGGTTTGTTGACTACCAGGACCCAAGAGACCCAGTACTTC.

The J gene is TRBJ2-3, the V gene TRBV7-2, with D hard to call. Per germline, CDR1 SGHTA and CDR2 FQGNSA. V shed 1 base and J shed 4 bases, with 9 bases lying between them. This CDR3 contains 14 residues. The CDR3 is CASSLGFGADTQYF. In nucleotides, the CDR3 is TGTGCCAGCAGCTTAGGTTTTGGCGCAGATACGCAGTATTTT.

V usage is TRBV19 and J usage is TRBJ1-1, with TRBD1 identical over 7 bases. Germline-derived CDR1 and CDR2 are LNHDA and SQIVND (reference sequence). The V and J ends lost 4 bases and 1 base, in that order; junction bases with no gene match: 9. The CDR3 has 16 amino acids. CDR3 residues: CASSTPWTGENTEAFF. In nucleotides, the CDR3 is TGTGCCAGTAGTACCCCTTGGACAGGAGAGAACACTGAAGCTTTCTTT.

V usage is TRBV7-9 and J usage is TRBJ2-5, with D unresolved. This CDR3 contains 15 residues. Per the germline V gene, CDR1 is SEHNR and CDR2 is FQNEAQ (reference sequence). Trimming pared 1 base from V and 5 bases from J, leaving 14 bases between. In DNA form, the CDR3 reads TGTGCCAGCAGCTTAGTGGTCCGGTTTGCTGAGACCCAGTACTTC. It translates to CASSLVVRFAETQYF. Using reference TRBV7-9 and TRBJ2-5 for the parts outside the CDR3, the full variable domain is DTGVSQNPRHKITKRGQNVTFRCDPISEHNRLYWYRQTLGQGPEFLTYFQNEAQLEKSRLLSDRFSAERPKGSFSTLEIQRTEQGDSAMYLCASSLVVRFAETQYFGPGTRLLVL.

This clonotype was counted many times. The gene calls are TRBV6-2 or TRBV6-3 and TRBJ2-5; TRBD1 matches at 10 bases. With 7 bases clipped from V and 4 bases from J, the junction kept 6 bases outside the gene matches. In germline, CDR1 is MNHEY, CDR2 SVGEGT. The CDR3 is made up of 14 amino acids. The CDR3 DNA is TGTGCCAGCAAGGGACAGGGGACGTCAGAGACCCAGTACTTC. It specifies CASKGQGTSETQYF.

This clonotype came up a few times. The chain links TRBV27 to TRBJ2-7; D might be TRBD1 (5 bases). CDR1 is MNHEY, CDR2 SMNVEV, per germline (reference sequence). The CDR3 extends over 14 amino acids. V was shortened by 4 bases and J by 4 bases, with 14 bases between the two germline ends. CDR3 residues: CASSSYSTVYEQYF. CDR3 nucleotide sequence: TGTGCCAGCAGTTCCTACTCGACAGTATACGAGCAGTACTTC.

This clonotype was counted many times. The J gene is TRBJ2-7, the V gene TRBV28, with D perhaps TRBD1 (5 bases). The length of the CDR3 is 12 residues. Germline values: CDR1 MDHEN, CDR2 SYDVKM. Trimming removed 5 bases from V and 9 bases from J, with 14 bases in between. The CDR3 DNA reads as TGTGCCAGCAGTATACCAGGGTGGAGGCAGTACTTC. Translated: CASSIPGWRQYF.

This clonotype showed up just once. The junction differs from germline at one of its ends, possibly a read error. This chain links TRBV27 with TRBJ2-5; D is perhaps TRBD1 (6 bases). The CDR3 sequence is 15 residues long. CDR1 is MNHEY and CDR2 is SMNVEV in the germline V gene (reference sequence). The CDR3 sequence is CASSPGTRIQGTQYF. DNA of the CDR3: TGTGCCAGCAGCCCCGGGACACGGATCCAAGGGACCCAGTACTTC.

This clonotype occurred many times. V and J are TRBV30 and TRBJ1-1; 12 bases fit TRBD1. This CDR3 contains 17 residues. J was trimmed by 1 base and V by 0 bases; bases with no gene match: 6. The germline gives CDR1 GTSNPN, CDR2 SVGIG (reference sequence). The CDR3 spells CAWSVPGQGASNTEAFF. The CDR3 DNA follows: TGTGCCTGGAGTGTACCGGGACAGGGGGCTTCGAACACTGAAGCTTTCTTT.